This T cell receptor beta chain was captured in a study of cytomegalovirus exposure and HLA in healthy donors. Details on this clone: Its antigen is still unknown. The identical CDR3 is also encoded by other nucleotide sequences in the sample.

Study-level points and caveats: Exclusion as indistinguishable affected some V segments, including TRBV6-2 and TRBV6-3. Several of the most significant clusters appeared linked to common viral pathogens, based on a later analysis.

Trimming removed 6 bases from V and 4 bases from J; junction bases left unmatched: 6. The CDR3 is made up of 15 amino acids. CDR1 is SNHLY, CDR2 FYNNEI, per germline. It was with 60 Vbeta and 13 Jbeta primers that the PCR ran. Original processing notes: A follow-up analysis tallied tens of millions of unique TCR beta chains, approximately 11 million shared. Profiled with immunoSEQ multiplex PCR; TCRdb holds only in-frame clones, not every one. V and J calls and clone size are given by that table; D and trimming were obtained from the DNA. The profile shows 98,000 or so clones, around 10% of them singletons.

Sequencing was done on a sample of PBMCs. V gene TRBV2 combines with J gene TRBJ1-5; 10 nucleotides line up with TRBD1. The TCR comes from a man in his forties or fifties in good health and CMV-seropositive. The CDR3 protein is CASSGTGAQNQPQHF. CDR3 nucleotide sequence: TGTGCCAGCAGCGGGACAGGGGCGCAAAATCAGCCCCAGCATTTT.